The TCR beta chain described here comes from a study of spatial heterogeneity in lung cancer. At the level of the study: Each unique TCR and UMI combination was seen more than ten times on average in raw reads.

The time point denotes: sample taken at primary tumor resection. The input material, whole RNA from tumor, nontumor lung or frozen PBMC, was sequenced unsorted. Using its own MiXCR run on the 5' RACE reads, TCRdb lists one record per CDR3 protein. The profile shows fewer than 12,000 distinct CDR3 sequences, approximately 12% of them singletons. This clonotype was found many times. What it binds is not known. The study's findings and limits: Tumor mutation counts were tracked by expanded intratumoral alpha and beta TCR counts. Estimates put coverage of tumor T cells approximately 7.4% for alpha and approximately 13% for beta chains.

Germline loops: CDR1 MDHEN, CDR2 SYDVKM. Trimming removed 2 bases from V and 6 bases from J, with 9 bases in between. The CDR3 totals 13 residues. The sequenced sample was lung tumor tissue, obtained at surgery. V gene TRBV28 combines with J gene TRBJ2-3, with D possibly matching TRBD2 (6 bases). This receptor was identified in a male donor with early-stage non-small cell lung cancer. DNA of the CDR3: TGTGCCAGCAGTTTAGGCGGGATTGATACGCAGTATTTT. This encodes CASSLGGIDTQYF.